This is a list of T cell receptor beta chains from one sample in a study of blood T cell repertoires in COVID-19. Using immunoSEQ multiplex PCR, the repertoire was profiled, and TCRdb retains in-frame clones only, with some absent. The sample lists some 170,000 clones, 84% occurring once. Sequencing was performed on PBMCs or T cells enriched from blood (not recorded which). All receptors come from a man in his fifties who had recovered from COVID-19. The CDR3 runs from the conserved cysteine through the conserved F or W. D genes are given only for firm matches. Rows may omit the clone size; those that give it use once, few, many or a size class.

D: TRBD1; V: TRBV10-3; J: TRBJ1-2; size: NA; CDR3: CAIAEDRSYGYTF; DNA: TGTGCCATCGCCGAGGACAGGTCCTATGGCTACACCTTC
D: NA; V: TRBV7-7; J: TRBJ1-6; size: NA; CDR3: CASTSTQQSVYNSPLHF; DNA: TGTGCCAGCACTAGTACCCAGCAGTCTGTCTATAATTCACCCCTCCACTTT
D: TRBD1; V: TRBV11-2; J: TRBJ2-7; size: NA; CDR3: CASSPRDRGLNEQYF; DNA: TGTGCCAGCAGCCCCCGGGACAGGGGGCTCAACGAGCAGTACTTC
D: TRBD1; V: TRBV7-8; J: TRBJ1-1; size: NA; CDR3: CASSANRGLGYTEAFF; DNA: TGTGCCAGCAGCGCCAACAGGGGGCTAGGGTACACTGAAGCTTTCTTT
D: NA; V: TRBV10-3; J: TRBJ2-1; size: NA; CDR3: CAISESQLRDNEQFF; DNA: TGTGCCATCAGTGAATCTCAACTCAGGGACAATGAGCAGTTCTTC
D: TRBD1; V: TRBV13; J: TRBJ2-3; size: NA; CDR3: CASSLGSLRGRMDTQYF; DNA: TGTGCCAGCAGCTTAGGATCCCTCAGGGGGCGGATGGATACGCAGTATTTT
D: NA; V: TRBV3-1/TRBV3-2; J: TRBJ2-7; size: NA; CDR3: CASSPTWNSYEQYF; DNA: TGTGCCAGCAGCCCGACATGGAACTCCTACGAGCAGTACTTC
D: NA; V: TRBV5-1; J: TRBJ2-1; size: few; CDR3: CASSLAGRGTPYNEQFF; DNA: TGCGCCAGCAGCTTGGCCGGAAGAGGTACCCCCTACAATGAGCAGTTCTTC
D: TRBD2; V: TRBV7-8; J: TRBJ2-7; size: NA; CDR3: CASSPGTSGGATYEQYF; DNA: TGTGCCAGCAGCCCCGGGACTAGCGGGGGGGCCACCTACGAGCAGTACTTC
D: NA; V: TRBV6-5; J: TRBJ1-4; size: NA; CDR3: CATRAGLTNEKLFF; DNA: TGTGCCACTCGAGCGGGGCTTACTAATGAAAAACTGTTTTTT
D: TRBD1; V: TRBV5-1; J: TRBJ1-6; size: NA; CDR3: CASSMEGANSPLHF; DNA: TGCGCCAGCAGCATGGAGGGGGCAAATTCACCCCTCCACTTT
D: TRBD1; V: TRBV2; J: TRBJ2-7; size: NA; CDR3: CASSRTGAPYEQYF; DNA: TGTGCCAGCAGCCGGACAGGGGCCCCCTACGAGCAGTACTTC
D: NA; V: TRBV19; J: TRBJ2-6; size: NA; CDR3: CASSIQGSFSGANVLTF; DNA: TGTGCCAGTAGTATCCAGGGGTCTTTCTCTGGGGCCAACGTCCTGACTTTC
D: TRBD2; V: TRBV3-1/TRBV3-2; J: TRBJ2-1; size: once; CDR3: CASSQVLVTSGLNNEQFF; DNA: TGTGCCAGCAGCCAAGTTCTGGTTACTAGCGGACTTAACAATGAGCAGTTCTTC
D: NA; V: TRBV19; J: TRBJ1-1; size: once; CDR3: CASRSLTEAFF; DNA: TGTGCCAGTAGATCCCTCACTGAAGCTTTCTTT
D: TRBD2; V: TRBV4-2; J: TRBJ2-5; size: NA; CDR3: CASSQDGAGGQETQYF; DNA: TGTGCCAGCAGCCAAGATGGAGCGGGGGGGCAGGAGACCCAGTACTTC
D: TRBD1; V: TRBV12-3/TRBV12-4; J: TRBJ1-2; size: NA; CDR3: CASSRQGNYGYTF; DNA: TGTGCCAGCAGTCGACAGGGTAACTATGGCTACACCTTC
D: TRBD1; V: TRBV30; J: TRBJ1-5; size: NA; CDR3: CAWSRGQASNQPQHF; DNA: TGTGCCTGGAGCCGGGGACAGGCTAGCAATCAGCCCCAGCATTTT
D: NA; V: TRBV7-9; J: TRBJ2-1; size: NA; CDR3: CASSFATGFPEQFF; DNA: TGTGCCAGCAGCTTCGCTACAGGGTTCCCTGAGCAGTTCTTC
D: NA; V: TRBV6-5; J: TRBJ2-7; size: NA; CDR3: CASSIVSYEQYF; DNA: TGTGCCAGCAGTATCGTTTCCTACGAGCAGTACTTC
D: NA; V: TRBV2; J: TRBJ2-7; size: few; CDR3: CASSDEGDASYEQYF; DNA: TGTGCCAGCAGTGATGAGGGCGACGCTTCCTACGAGCAGTACTTC
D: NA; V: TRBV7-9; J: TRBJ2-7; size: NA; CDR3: CASSETDTSSSYEQYF; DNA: TGTGCCAGCAGCGAGACGGACACGTCGAGCTCCTACGAGCAGTACTTC
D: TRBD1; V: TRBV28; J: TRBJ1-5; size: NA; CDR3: CASRRQGMGRSNQPQHF; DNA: TGTGCCAGCAGACGACAGGGGATGGGTCGGAGCAATCAGCCCCAGCATTTT
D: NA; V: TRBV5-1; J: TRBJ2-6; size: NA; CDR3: CASSPLASGANVLTF; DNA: TGCGCCAGCAGCCCCCTGGCCTCTGGGGCCAACGTCCTGACTTTC
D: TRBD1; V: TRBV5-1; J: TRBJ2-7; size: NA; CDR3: CASSITGGEYEQYF; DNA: TGCGCCAGCAGCATAACAGGGGGCGAGTACGAGCAGTACTTC
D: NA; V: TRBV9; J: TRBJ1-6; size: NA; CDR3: CASSVNDSPLHF; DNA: TGTGCCAGCAGCGTTAATGATTCACCCCTCCACTTT
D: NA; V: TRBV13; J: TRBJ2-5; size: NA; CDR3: CASSLGFGEETQYF; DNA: TGTGCCAGCAGCTTAGGCTTCGGGGAGGAGACCCAGTACTTC
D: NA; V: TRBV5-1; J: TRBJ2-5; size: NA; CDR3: CASSRSGALQETQYF; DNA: TGCGCCAGCAGCCGTTCAGGGGCCCTCCAAGAGACCCAGTACTTC
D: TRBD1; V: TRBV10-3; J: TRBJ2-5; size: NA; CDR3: CAIAGTGKETQYF; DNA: TGTGCCATCGCCGGGACAGGGAAAGAGACCCAGTACTTC
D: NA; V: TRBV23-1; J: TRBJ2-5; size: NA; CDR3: CASSQNRLVKETQYF; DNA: TGCGCCAGCAGTCAAAACCGACTAGTGAAGGAGACCCAGTACTTC
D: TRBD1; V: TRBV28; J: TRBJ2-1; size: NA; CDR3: CASSKDRDSYNEQFF; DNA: TGTGCCAGCAGTAAAGACAGGGACTCCTACAATGAGCAGTTCTTC
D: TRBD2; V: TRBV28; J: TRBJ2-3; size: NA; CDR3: CASSGGGVPTDTQYF; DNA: TGTGCCAGCAGTGGCGGGGGGGTCCCGACAGATACGCAGTATTTT
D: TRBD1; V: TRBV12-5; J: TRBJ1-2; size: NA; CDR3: CASGGQTGVYYGYTF; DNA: TGTGCTAGTGGAGGGCAGACAGGGGTTTACTATGGCTACACCTTC
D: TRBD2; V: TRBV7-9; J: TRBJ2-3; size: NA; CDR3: CASSFLAGDTDTQYF; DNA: TGTGCCAGCAGCTTCTTAGCGGGGGACACAGATACGCAGTATTTT
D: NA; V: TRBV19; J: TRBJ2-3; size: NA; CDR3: CASSMSTGSDTQYF; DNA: TGTGCCAGTAGTATGAGCACCGGGTCAGATACGCAGTATTTT
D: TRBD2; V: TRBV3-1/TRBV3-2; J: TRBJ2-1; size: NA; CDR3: CASSQVASGAYNEQFF; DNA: TGTGCCAGCAGCCAAGTAGCTAGCGGGGCCTACAATGAGCAGTTCTTC
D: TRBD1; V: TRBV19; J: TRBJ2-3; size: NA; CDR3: CASSNPGQGSTDTQYF; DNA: TGTGCCAGTAGTAATCCGGGACAGGGCTCGACAGATACGCAGTATTTT
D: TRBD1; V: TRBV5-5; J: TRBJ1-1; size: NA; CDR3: CASSRDRGSWSEAFF; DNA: TGTGCCAGCAGCCGGGACAGGGGGTCTTGGTCGGAAGCTTTCTTT
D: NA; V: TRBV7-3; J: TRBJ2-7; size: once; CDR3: CASSLGGYSYEQYF; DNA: TGTGCCAGCAGCTTAGGCGGATACTCCTACGAGCAGTACTTC
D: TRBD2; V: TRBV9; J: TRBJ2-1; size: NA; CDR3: CASSPQAGDHNEQFF; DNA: TGTGCCAGCAGCCCCCAGGCGGGGGATCACAATGAGCAGTTCTTC
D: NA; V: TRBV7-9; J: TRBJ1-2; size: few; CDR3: CASTEGNNYGYTF; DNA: TGTGCCAGCACTGAGGGAAATAACTATGGCTACACCTTC
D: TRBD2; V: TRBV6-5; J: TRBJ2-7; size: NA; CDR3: CASRTSGGNTYEQYF; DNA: TGTGCCAGCAGAACTAGCGGGGGGAATACCTACGAGCAGTACTTC
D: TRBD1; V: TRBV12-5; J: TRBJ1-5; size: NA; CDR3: CASGPQGQANQPQHF; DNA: TGTGCTAGTGGCCCCCAGGGACAGGCAAATCAGCCCCAGCATTTT
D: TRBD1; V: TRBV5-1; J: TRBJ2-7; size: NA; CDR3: CASSLSTGGVPEQYF; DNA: TGCGCCAGCAGCCTTTCGACAGGGGGAGTTCCCGAGCAGTACTTC
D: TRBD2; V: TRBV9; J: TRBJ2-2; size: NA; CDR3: CASSPLAGGLSGELFF; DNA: TGTGCCAGCAGCCCTCTAGCGGGGGGGTTATCCGGGGAGCTGTTTTTT
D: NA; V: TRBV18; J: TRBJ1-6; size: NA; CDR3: CASSLDRINSPLHF; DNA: TGTGCCAGCTCACTCGACAGGATCAATTCACCCCTCCACTTT
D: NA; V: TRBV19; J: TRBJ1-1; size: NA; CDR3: CASSMNRDTEAFF; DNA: TGTGCCAGTAGTATGAACAGGGACACTGAAGCTTTCTTT
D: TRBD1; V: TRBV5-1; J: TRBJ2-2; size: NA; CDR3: CASSQSDRETGELFF; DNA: TGCGCCAGCAGCCAGTCCGACAGGGAGACCGGGGAGCTGTTTTTT
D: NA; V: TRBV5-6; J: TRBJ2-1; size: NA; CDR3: CASSFLVAGNLQDEQFF; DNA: TGTGCCAGCAGCTTTTTAGTGGCGGGCAACCTACAAGATGAGCAGTTCTTC
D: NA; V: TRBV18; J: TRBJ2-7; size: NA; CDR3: CASSPPGLGGRAYEQYF; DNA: TGTGCCAGCTCACCACCCGGGTTGGGGGGACGGGCCTACGAGCAGTACTTC
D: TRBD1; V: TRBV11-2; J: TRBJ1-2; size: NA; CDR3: CASSFGQGGGYTF; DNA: TGTGCCAGCAGCTTCGGACAGGGTGGCGGCTACACCTTC
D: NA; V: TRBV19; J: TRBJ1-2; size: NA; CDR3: CASHRDVYGYTF; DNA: TGTGCCAGTCACAGGGACGTCTATGGCTACACCTTC